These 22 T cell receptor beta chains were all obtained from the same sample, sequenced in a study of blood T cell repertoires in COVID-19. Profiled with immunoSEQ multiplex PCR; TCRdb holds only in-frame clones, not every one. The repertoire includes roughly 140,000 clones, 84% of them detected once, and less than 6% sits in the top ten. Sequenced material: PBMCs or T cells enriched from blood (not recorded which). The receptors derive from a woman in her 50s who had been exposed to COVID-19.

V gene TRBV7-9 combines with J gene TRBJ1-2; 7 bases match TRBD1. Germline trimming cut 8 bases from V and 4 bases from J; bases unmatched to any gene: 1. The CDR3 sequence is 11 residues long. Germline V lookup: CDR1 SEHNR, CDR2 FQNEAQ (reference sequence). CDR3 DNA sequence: TGTGCCAGCCGGGACAGCTATGGCTACACCTTC. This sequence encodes CASRDSYGYTF. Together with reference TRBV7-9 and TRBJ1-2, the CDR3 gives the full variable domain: DTGVSQNPRHKITKRGQNVTFRCDPISEHNRLYWYRQTLGQGPEFLTYFQNEAQLEKSRLLSDRFSAERPKGSFSTLEIQRTEQGDSAMYLCASRDSYGYTFGSGTRLTVV.

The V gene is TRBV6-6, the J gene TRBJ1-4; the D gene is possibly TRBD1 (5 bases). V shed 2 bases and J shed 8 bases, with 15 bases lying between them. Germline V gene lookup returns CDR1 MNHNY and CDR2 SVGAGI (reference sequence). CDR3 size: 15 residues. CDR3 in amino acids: CASSYGGITREKLFF. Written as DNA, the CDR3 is TGTGCCAGCAGTTACGGGGGGATCACCAGGGAAAAACTGTTTTTT.

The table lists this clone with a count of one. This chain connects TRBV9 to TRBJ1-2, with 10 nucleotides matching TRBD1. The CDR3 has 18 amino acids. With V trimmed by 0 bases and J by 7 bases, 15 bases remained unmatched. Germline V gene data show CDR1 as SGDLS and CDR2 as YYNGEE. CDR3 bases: TGTGCCAGCAGCGTAGGTGGGACAGGGGCTTCCCTGAAGAGTGGCTACACCTTC. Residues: CASSVGGTGASLKSGYTF.

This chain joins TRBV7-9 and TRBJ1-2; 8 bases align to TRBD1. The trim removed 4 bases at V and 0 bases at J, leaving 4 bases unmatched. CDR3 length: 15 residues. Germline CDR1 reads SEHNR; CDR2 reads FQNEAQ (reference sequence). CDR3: CASSSTGGANYGYTF. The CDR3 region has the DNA TGTGCCAGCAGCTCAACAGGGGGAGCTAACTATGGCTACACCTTC.

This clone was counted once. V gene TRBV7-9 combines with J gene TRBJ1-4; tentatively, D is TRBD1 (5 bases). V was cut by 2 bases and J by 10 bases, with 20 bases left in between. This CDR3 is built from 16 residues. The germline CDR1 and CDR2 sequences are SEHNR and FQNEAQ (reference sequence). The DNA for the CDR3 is TGTGCCAGCAGCTTACCAGGGTCCCCGGGGGTAGTAAAACTGTTTTTT. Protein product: CASSLPGSPGVVKLFF.

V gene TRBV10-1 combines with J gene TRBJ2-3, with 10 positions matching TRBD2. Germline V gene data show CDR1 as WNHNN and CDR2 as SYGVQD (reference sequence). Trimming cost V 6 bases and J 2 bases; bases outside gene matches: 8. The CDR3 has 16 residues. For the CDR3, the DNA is TGCGCCAGCAGAAAACTAGCGGGGAGCTTCACAGATACGCAGTATTTT. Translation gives CASRKLAGSFTDTQYF.

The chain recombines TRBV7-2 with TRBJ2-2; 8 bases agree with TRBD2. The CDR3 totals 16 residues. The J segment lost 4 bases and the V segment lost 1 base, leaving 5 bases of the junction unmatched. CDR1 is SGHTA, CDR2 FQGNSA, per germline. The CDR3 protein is CASSLGPRGGTGELFF. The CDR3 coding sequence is TGTGCCAGCAGCTTAGGACCCCGGGGGGGCACCGGGGAGCTGTTTTTT.

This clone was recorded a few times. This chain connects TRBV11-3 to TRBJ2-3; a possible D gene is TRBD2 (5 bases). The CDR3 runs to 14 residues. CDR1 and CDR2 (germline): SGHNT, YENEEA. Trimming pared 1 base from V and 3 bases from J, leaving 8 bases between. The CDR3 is CASSLGTATDTQYF. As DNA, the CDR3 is TGTGCCAGCAGCTTAGGGACTGCGACAGATACGCAGTATTTT. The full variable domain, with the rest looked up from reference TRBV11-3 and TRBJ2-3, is EAGVVQSPRYKIIEKKQPVAFWCNPISGHNTLYWYLQNLGQGPELLIRYENEEAVDDSQLPKDRFSAERLKGVDSTLKIQPAELGDSAVYLCASSLGTATDTQYFGPGTRLTVL.

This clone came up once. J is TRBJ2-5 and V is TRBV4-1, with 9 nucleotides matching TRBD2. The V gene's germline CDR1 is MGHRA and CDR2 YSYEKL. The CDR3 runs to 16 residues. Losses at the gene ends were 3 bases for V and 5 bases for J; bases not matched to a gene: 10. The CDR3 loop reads CASSQQLAGLLETQYF. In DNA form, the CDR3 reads TGCGCCAGCAGCCAGCAACTAGCGGGTTTATTGGAGACCCAGTACTTC.

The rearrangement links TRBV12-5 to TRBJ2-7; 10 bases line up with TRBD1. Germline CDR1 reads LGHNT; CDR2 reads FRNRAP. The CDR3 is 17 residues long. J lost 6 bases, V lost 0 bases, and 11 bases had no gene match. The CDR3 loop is CASGLVHSGQGHREQYF. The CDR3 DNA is TGTGCTAGTGGTTTGGTACACTCGGGACAGGGGCATCGCGAGCAGTACTTC.

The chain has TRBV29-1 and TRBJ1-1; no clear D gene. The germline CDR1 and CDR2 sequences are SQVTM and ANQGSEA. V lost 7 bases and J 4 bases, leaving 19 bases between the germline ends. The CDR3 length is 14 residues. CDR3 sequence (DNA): TGCAGCGCACGTATTCGGGAGAGTAGCACTGAAGCTTTCTTT. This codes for CSARIRESSTEAFF.

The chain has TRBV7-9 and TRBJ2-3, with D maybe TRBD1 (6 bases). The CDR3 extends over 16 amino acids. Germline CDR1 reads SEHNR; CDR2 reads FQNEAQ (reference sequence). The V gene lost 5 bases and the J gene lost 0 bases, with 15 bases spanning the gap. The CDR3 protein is CASSGGTKPSTDTQYF. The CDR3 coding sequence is TGTGCCAGCAGCGGTGGGACAAAACCTAGCACAGATACGCAGTATTTT.

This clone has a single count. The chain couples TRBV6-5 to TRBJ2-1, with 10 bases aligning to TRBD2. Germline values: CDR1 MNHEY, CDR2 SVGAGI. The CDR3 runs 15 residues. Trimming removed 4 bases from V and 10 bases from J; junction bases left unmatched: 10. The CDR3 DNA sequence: TGTGCCAGCAGTTTGACTAGCGGGCCTACAAGGGAGCAGTTCTTC. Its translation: CASSLTSGPTREQFF.

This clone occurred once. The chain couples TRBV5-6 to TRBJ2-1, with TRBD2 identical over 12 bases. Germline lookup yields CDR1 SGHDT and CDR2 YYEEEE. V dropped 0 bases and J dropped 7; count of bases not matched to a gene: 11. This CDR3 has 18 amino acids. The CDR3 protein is CASSLAGRTSGNWNEQFF. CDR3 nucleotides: TGTGCCAGCAGCTTGGCTGGGAGGACTAGCGGGAATTGGAATGAGCAGTTCTTC.

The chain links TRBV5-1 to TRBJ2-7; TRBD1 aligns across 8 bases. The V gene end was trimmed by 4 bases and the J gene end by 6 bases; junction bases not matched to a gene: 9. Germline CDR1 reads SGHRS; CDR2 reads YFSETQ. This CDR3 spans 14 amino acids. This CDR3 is CASSPDGQGGEQYF. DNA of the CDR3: TGCGCCAGCAGCCCCGATGGACAGGGCGGCGAGCAGTACTTC.

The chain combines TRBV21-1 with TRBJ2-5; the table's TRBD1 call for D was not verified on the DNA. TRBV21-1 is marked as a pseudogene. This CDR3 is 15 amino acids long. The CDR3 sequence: CASSKGDREGETQYF. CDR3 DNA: TGTGCCAGCAGCAAAGGGGACAGGGAGGGAGAGACCCAGTACTTC.

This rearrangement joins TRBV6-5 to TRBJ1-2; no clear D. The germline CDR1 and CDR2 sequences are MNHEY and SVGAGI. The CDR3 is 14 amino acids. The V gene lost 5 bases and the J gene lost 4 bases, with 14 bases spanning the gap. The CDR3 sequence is CASSRQLNLYGYTF. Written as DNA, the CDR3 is TGTGCCAGCAGTCGCCAACTTAACCTCTATGGCTACACCTTC.

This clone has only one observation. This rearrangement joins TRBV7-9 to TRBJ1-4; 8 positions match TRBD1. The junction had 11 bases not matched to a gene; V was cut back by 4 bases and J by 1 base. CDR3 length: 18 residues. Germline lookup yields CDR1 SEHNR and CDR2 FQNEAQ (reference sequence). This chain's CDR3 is CASSSNAGQGGTNEKLFF. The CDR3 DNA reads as TGTGCCAGCAGCTCAAACGCCGGACAGGGTGGAACTAATGAAAAACTGTTTTTT.

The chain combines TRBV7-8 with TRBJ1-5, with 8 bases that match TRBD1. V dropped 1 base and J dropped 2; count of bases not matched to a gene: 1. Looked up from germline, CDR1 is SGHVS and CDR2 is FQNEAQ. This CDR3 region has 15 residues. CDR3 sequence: CASSLGTGRNQPQHF. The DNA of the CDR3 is TGTGCCAGCAGCTTAGGGACAGGGCGCAATCAGCCCCAGCATTTT. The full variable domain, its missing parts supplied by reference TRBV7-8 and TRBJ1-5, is GAGVSQSPRYKVAKRGQDVALRCDPISGHVSLFWYQQALGQGPEFLTYFQNEAQLDKSGLPSDRFFAERPEGSVSTLKIQRTQQEDSAVYLCASSLGTGRNQPQHFGDGTRLSIL.

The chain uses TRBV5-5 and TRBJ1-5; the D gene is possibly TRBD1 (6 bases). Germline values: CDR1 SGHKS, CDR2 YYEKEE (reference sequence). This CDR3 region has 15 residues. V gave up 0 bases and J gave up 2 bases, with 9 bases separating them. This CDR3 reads CASSLDRVGNQPQHF. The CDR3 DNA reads TGTGCCAGCAGCTTGGACAGGGTTGGCAATCAGCCCCAGCATTTT.

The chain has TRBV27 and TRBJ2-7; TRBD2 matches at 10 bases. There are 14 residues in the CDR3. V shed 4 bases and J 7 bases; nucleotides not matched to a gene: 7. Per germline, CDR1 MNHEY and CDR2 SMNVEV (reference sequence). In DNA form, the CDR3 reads TGTGCCAGCAGTTCCACTAGCGGGATTGGTGAGCAGTACTTC. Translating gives CASSSTSGIGEQYF.

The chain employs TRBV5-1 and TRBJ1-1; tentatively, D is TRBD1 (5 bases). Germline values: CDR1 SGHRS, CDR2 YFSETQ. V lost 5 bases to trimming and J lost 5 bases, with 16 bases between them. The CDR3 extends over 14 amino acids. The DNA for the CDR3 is TGCGCCAGCAGAAGTAGGCGGGACGGGACTGAAGCTTTCTTT. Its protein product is CASRSRRDGTEAFF.